The source of this T cell receptor (beta chain) is a study of shared clonotypes between healthy human individuals. The donor cohort consisted entirely of Caucasian adults residing in Nashville, Tennessee. As regards this clone: As yet, its antigen is unknown.

The CDR3 is 11 residues long. Trimming took 4 bases from V and 8 from J, leaving 8 bases between them. CDR1 is SNHLY, CDR2 FYNNEI, per germline. Here immunoSEQ multiplex PCR was the method, and the copy in TCRdb shows in-frame clones only, minus some. This table holds about 1 million clones, roughly 74% found once. Findings and caveats of the study: Researchers sampled blood only, noting tissue repertoires likely differ.

Sample: memory CD4+ T cells from PBMCs. Subset of the sample: CD45RA-negative fraction. The V gene is TRBV2, the J gene TRBJ1-1, with D tentatively TRBD1 (5 bases). The clonotype originates from a young man in good health. Some clones in this sample may be carry-over from other donors' samples. The CDR3 region has the DNA TGTGCCAGCAGTGCCAGGGTAGAAGCTTTCTTT. Translation: CASSARVEAFF.